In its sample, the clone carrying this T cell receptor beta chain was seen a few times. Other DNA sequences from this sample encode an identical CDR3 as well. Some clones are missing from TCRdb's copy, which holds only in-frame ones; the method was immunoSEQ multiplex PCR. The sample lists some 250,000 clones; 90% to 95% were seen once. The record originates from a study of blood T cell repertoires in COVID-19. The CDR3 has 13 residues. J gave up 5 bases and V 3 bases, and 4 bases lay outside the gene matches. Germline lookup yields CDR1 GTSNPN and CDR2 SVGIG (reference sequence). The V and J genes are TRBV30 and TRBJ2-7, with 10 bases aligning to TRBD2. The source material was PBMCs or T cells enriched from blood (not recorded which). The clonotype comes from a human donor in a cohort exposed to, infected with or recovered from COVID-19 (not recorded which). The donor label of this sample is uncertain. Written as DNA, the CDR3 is TGTGCCTGGAGCCTAGCGGGGGTAAACGAGCAGTACTTC. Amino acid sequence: CAWSLAGVNEQYF.